This TCR beta chain was found in a study of T cell clones after liver transplantation. Germline V gene lookup returns CDR1 MDHEN and CDR2 SYDVKM. Unmatched junction bases numbered 8, after V lost 10 bases and J lost 7 bases. The CDR3 has 13 residues. In this sample, this clone turned up once. Its antigen is not known. Study-wide results and caveats: Graft donor-reactive T cells possibly entered the graft instead of undergoing deletion.

Produced via immunoSEQ multiplex PCR; TCRdb's table is partial and in-frame only. Here the sample spans about 100,000 clones, about 81% being singletons. Sorting of unstimulated PBMCs yielded separate CD3+CD4+ and CD3+CD8+ fractions. The starting material was CD4+ T cells from blood, obtained before liver transplant. The V and J genes are TRBV28 and TRBJ1-2; 11 positions match TRBD1. The receptor comes from a human donor who received a liver transplant. The CDR3 protein is CATRTGGVVGYTF. The CDR3 DNA reads as TGTGCCACCAGGACAGGGGGCGTGGTTGGCTACACCTTC.